What follows describes a single T cell receptor (beta chain). The data were obtained in a study of blood T cell repertoires in COVID-19. Study-level background: Material from acute and convalescent COVID-19 was sourced from the United States, Italy and Spain.

Authors' data handling: Counts of nucleated cells, estimated from reference gene primer amplification, were obtained. Data came from immunoSEQ multiplex PCR; TCRdb stores just in-frame clones and leaves some out. V and J calls and clone size follow that table, whereas D and trimming were derived from the DNA. The sample lists 85,000 to 95,000 clones; around 87% were seen once. V trimming: 2 bases; J trimming: 7 bases; junction bases outside the gene matches: 10. The CDR3 length is 16 residues. The germline gives CDR1 SGHVS, CDR2 FNYEAQ. The clonotype comes from a woman at least 80 years old with acute or convalescent COVID-19. J is TRBJ2-1 and V is TRBV7-6, with 8 positions matching TRBD2. The specimen sequenced was peripheral blood. The chain's CDR3 is CASSLKNERGSNEQFF. DNA of the CDR3: TGTGCCAGCAGCTTAAAGAATGAGCGGGGGTCAAATGAGCAGTTCTTC.